Listed here are 26 T cell receptor beta chains from one sample, sequenced in a study of technical replicates of blood from several donors. Data came from immunoSEQ multiplex PCR; TCRdb stores just in-frame clones and leaves some out. The table records roughly 60,000 clones, about 92% of them present only once. Sequenced input: PBMCs. The source of these receptors is a human donor in good health. Some clones in this sample may be carry-over from other donors' samples.

This chain joins TRBV5-1 and TRBJ1-2, with TRBD1 identical over 7 bases. The CDR3 totals 14 residues. Germline-derived CDR1 and CDR2 are SGHRS and YFSETQ. V lost 7 bases to trimming and J lost 6 bases; unmatched junction nucleotides: 12. Here the CDR3 reads CASPGAGGINGYTF. The CDR3 nucleotides are TGCGCCAGCCCCGGGGCAGGGGGTATCAATGGCTACACCTTC.

In this sample, this clone turned up once. Here the CDR3 reads CASSYTRRGAYNEQFF. As DNA, the CDR3 is TGTGCCAGCAGCTATACACGACGGGGGGCCTACAATGAGCAGTTCTTC. The chain is built from TRBV7-6 and TRBJ2-1; TRBD2 agrees at 7 bases. From germline, CDR1 is SGHVS and CDR2 FNYEAQ. This CDR3 has 16 amino acids. Unmatched junction bases numbered 8, after V lost 4 bases and J lost 2 bases.

The V and J genes are TRBV18 and TRBJ2-7, with 13 bases fitting TRBD2. Unmatched junction bases numbered 1, after V lost 3 bases and J lost 2 bases. The CDR3 consists of 15 residues. Germline CDR1 is KGHSH and CDR2 is LQKENI. CDR3 in amino acids: CASSPGTSGAYEQYF. DNA for the CDR3: TGTGCCAGCTCACCGGGGACTAGCGGGGCCTACGAGCAGTACTTC.

The rearrangement uses TRBV19 and TRBJ1-2; D remains unclear. The germline CDR1 and CDR2 sequences are LNHDA and SQIVND (reference sequence). The CDR3 sequence is 13 residues long. The V end lost 3 bases, the J end lost 2 bases, and 7 bases lay between the germline ends. The CDR3 here is CASSIRTNYGYTF. The CDR3 DNA follows: TGTGCCAGTAGTATCCGCACAAACTATGGCTACACCTTC.

V is TRBV7-8 and J is TRBJ1-1; 7 bases are shared with TRBD1. Looked up from germline, CDR1 is SGHVS and CDR2 is FQNEAQ. The CDR3 is 14 amino acids. With 5 bases clipped from V and 1 base from J, the junction kept 4 bases outside the gene matches. The CDR3 DNA is TGTGCCAGCAGCACCGACAGGGAGAACACTGAAGCTTTCTTT. Its translation: CASSTDRENTEAFF. The whole variable domain, remainder taken from reference TRBV7-8 and TRBJ1-1, is GAGVSQSPRYKVAKRGQDVALRCDPISGHVSLFWYQQALGQGPEFLTYFQNEAQLDKSGLPSDRFFAERPEGSVSTLKIQRTQQEDSAVYLCASSTDRENTEAFFGQGTRLTVV.

The chain employs TRBV2 and TRBJ1-1; maybe TRBD1 (6 bases). Germline loops: CDR1 SNHLY, CDR2 FYNNEI. CDR3 length: 13 amino acids. V shed 6 bases and J shed 1 base, with 9 bases lying between them. DNA for the CDR3: TGTGCCAGCAGGAGGGACACGAACACTGAAGCTTTCTTT. It specifies CASRRDTNTEAFF.

The chain joins TRBV5-4 to TRBJ2-5, with TRBD2 identical over 8 bases. CDR1 is SGHNT, CDR2 YYREEE, per germline (reference sequence). The CDR3 totals 15 residues. V gave up 4 bases and J gave up 3 bases; unmatched junction bases: 8. DNA for the CDR3: TGTGCCAGCAGCGGGCGGACTAGCAGAGAAGAGACCCAGTACTTC. This sequence encodes CASSGRTSREETQYF.

A single count supports this clone. The chain uses TRBV9 and TRBJ2-2; D ambiguous. Germline CDR1 is SGDLS and CDR2 is YYNGEE. The CDR3 spans 14 residues. V was shortened by 4 bases and J by 5 bases, with 12 bases between the two germline ends. CDR3 loop: CASSQEWLTGELFF. CDR3 sequence (DNA): TGTGCCAGCAGCCAAGAGTGGTTAACCGGGGAGCTGTTTTTT. Filled out from reference TRBV9 and TRBJ2-2, the complete variable domain reads DSGVTQTPKHLITATGQRVTLRCSPRSGDLSVYWYQQSLDQGLQFLIQYYNGEERAKGNILERFSAQQFPDLHSELNLSSLELGDSALYFCASSQEWLTGELFFGEGSRLTVL.

This sequence joins TRBV18 and TRBJ1-3; 7 bases align to TRBD1. The CDR3 length is 16 residues. From germline, CDR1 is KGHSH and CDR2 LQKENI. V lost 0 bases and J lost 4; bases outside the gene matches: 6. CDR3 nucleotides: TGTGCCAGCTCACCACCGGGACAGTTGAGAGGAAACACCATATATTTT. Its protein is CASSPPGQLRGNTIYF.

The CDR3 spells CASSLIRDSTEAFF. The CDR3 DNA reads TGTGCCAGCAGCTTGATCAGGGATAGCACTGAAGCTTTCTTT. J is TRBJ1-1 and V is TRBV5-8; a possible D gene is TRBD1 (5 bases). Trimming removed 1 base from V and 4 bases from J, with 11 bases in between. Germline assignment: CDR1 SGHTS and CDR2 YDEGEE. The CDR3 sequence is 14 residues long. The whole variable domain, filled in from reference TRBV5-8 and TRBJ1-1, reads EAGVTQSPTHLIKTRGQQATLRCSPISGHTSVYWYQQALGLGLQFLLWYDEGEERNRGNFPPRFSGRQFPNYSSELNVNALELEDSALYLCASSLIRDSTEAFFGQGTRLTVV.

The rearrangement uses TRBV4-3 and TRBJ2-7; D is undetermined. The V end was cut by 0 bases, the J end by 3 bases, with 12 bases between. In germline, CDR1 is LGHNA, CDR2 YSLEER. The CDR3 is made up of 15 amino acids. CDR3 nucleotides: TGCGCCAGCAGCCAAGACGCGGAAGCCCTCTACGAGCAGTACTTC. It encodes CASSQDAEALYEQYF.

The chain uses TRBV5-1 and TRBJ2-7; D uncertain. V was clipped by 2 bases and J by 5 bases, with 23 bases between them. This CDR3 is 17 amino acids long. Germline assignment: CDR1 SGHRS and CDR2 YFSETQ. CDR3 loop: CASSLNQAVIGLDEQYF. CDR3 DNA sequence: TGCGCCAGCAGCTTAAATCAGGCAGTAATTGGTTTGGACGAGCAGTACTTC.

This clone is medium-sized (0.01 to 0.1%) by share. The chain has TRBV9 and TRBJ1-1; possibly TRBD1 for D (5 bases). The CDR3 is made up of 12 amino acids. Trimming removed 5 bases at V and 6 bases at J, with 11 bases between. The V gene's germline CDR1 is SGDLS and CDR2 YYNGEE. CDR3 in amino acids: CASSGGGAEAFF. Written as DNA, the CDR3 is TGTGCCAGCAGTGGAGGAGGGGCTGAAGCTTTCTTT.

V is TRBV9 and J is TRBJ2-1; the D gene is possibly TRBD2 (6 bases). CDR1 is SGDLS and CDR2 is YYNGEE in the germline V gene. V lost 0 bases and J 0 bases, leaving 7 bases between the germline ends. This CDR3 has 15 residues. The CDR3 loop reads CASSVGGLSYNEQFF. The CDR3 DNA follows: TGTGCCAGCAGCGTAGGGGGACTCTCCTACAATGAGCAGTTCTTC.

This rearrangement joins TRBV18 to TRBJ1-3; TRBD1 is a possible D gene (5 bases). Germline V gene sequence: CDR1 KGHSH, CDR2 LQKENI. The V end was cut by 3 bases, the J end by 0 bases, with 12 bases between. The CDR3 is 16 residues long. CDR3 DNA: TGTGCCAGCTCACCTGGGACTCCTGACTCTGGAAACACCATATATTTT. This translates into CASSPGTPDSGNTIYF.

This rearrangement joins TRBV7-2 to TRBJ2-7; 7 nucleotides match TRBD2. The CDR3 runs to 13 residues. In germline, CDR1 is SGHTA, CDR2 FQGNSA. Trimming at V came to 6 bases and at J to 6 bases, leaving 8 bases not matched to a gene. As DNA, the CDR3 is TGTGCCAGCAGTTCCGGACCTAGCGGCGAGCAGTACTTC. Translating gives CASSSGPSGEQYF.

The genes are TRBV19 and TRBJ2-5; TRBD2 matches 7 bases. V lost 5 bases and J lost 9; bases outside the gene matches: 3. CDR1 is LNHDA and CDR2 is SQIVND in the germline V gene (reference sequence). The CDR3 totals 11 residues. The CDR3 loop is CASSAGGSQYF. The DNA for the CDR3 is TGTGCCAGTAGTGCCGGGGGGTCCCAGTACTTC.

In nucleotides, the CDR3 is TGTGCCAGCAGCCCAAGCGGGCGGGGCTTCCCAGAGACCCAGTACTTC. It is translated as CASSPSGRGFPETQYF. The chain uses TRBV7-9 and TRBJ2-5; maybe TRBD2 (6 bases). V shed 5 bases and J shed 4 bases, with 20 bases lying between them. Germline values: CDR1 SEHNR, CDR2 FQNEAQ (reference sequence). The CDR3 consists of 16 residues.

V and J are TRBV4-3 and TRBJ1-1; D remains ambiguous. Germline-derived CDR1 and CDR2 are LGHNA and YSLEER. V lost 3 bases to trimming and J lost 4 bases, with 15 bases between them. This CDR3 has 15 residues. The CDR3 spells CASSQASEGSTEAFF. For the CDR3, the DNA is TGCGCCAGCAGCCAGGCCTCAGAGGGTAGCACTGAAGCTTTCTTT.

A single count supports this clone. The rearrangement joins TRBV30 to TRBJ2-7; TRBD2 matches at 7 bases. The V gene end was trimmed by 3 bases and the J gene end by 1 base; junction bases not matched to a gene: 6. Germline CDR1 is GTSNPN and CDR2 is SVGIG (reference sequence). The CDR3 is 14 residues long. The CDR3: CAWSREVGSYEQYF. CDR3 sequence (DNA): TGTGCCTGGAGCCGGGAGGTGGGATCCTACGAGCAGTACTTC. The full variable domain, rest sourced from reference TRBV30 and TRBJ2-7, is SQTIHQWPATLVQPVGSPLSLECTVEGTSNPNLYWYRQAAGRGLQLLFYSVGIGQISSEVPQNLSASRPQDRQFILSSKKLLLSDSGFYLCAWSREVGSYEQYFGPGTRLTVT.

The chain employs TRBV10-3 and TRBJ2-7; perhaps TRBD2 as D (6 bases). Deletions cut 10 bases from V and 4 bases from J, with 17 bases between. Germline-derived CDR1 and CDR2 are ENHRY and SYGVKD. CDR3 length: 13 residues. The CDR3 reads CATVGGRGYEQYF. As DNA, the CDR3 is TGTGCCACCGTGGGGGGAAGAGGTTACGAGCAGTACTTC.

This chain connects TRBV11-1 to TRBJ2-5; 8 nucleotides agree with TRBD2. The length of the CDR3 is 15 residues. CDR1 is SGHAT and CDR2 is FQDESV in the germline V gene (reference sequence). The junction had 8 bases not matched to a gene; V was cut back by 5 bases and J by 3 bases. CDR3 region: CASSPRDGREETQYF. In DNA form, the CDR3 reads TGTGCCAGCAGCCCCAGGGACGGGAGGGAAGAGACCCAGTACTTC. The full variable domain, rest sourced from reference TRBV11-1 and TRBJ2-5, is EAEVAQSPRYKITEKSQAVAFWCDPISGHATLYWYRQILGQGPELLVQFQDESVVDDSQLPKDRFSAERLKGVDSTLKIQPAELGDSAMYLCASSPRDGREETQYFGPGTRLLVL.

The chain has TRBV9 and TRBJ2-1; 11 bases are a match to TRBD1. V gave up 0 bases and J gave up 12 bases; unmatched junction bases: 8. This CDR3 has 15 amino acids. Germline lookup yields CDR1 SGDLS and CDR2 YYNGEE. The CDR3 DNA sequence: TGTGCCAGCAGCGTAGAGGGACAGGGGGGTTTAGGGCAGTTCTTC. As protein: CASSVEGQGGLGQFF.

The chain couples TRBV11-2 to TRBJ1-3, with 10 bases that match TRBD1. The CDR3 loop spans 16 amino acids. Germline values: CDR1 SGHAT, CDR2 FQNNGV. V gave up 5 bases and J gave up 2 bases; unmatched junction bases: 6. The CDR3 DNA sequence: TGTGCCAGCAGCATCGCCGGGACAGGGGCTGGAAACACCATATATTTT. This encodes CASSIAGTGAGNTIYF.

The J gene is TRBJ2-1, the V gene TRBV4-3, with TRBD1 as a possible D gene (6 bases). Germline lookup yields CDR1 LGHNA and CDR2 YSLEER. V lost 4 bases to trimming and J lost 6 bases, with 19 bases between them. The CDR3 sequence is 16 residues long. This CDR3 reads CASSPYRNRGGNEQFF. CDR3 coding DNA: TGCGCCAGCAGCCCATATAGAAACCGAGGGGGCAATGAGCAGTTCTTC.

The V and J genes are TRBV6-5 and TRBJ1-1; perhaps TRBD1 as D (6 bases). From germline, CDR1 is MNHEY and CDR2 SVGAGI. The CDR3 covers 13 residues. Trimming shortened V by 7 bases and J by 2 bases, and 11 bases separated the two germline ends. CDR3 nucleotides: TGTGCCAGCACCCAGGACAGAAACACTGAAGCTTTCTTT. Its protein is CASTQDRNTEAFF.